The clone carrying this TCR beta chain was picked up many times. This CDR3 contains 16 residues. V was cut by 1 base and J by 1 base, with 14 bases left in between. CDR1 is DFQATT and CDR2 is SNEGSKA in the germline V gene (reference sequence). This specimen comes from a study of early T cells in non-severe SARS-CoV-2 infection. Study-wide background: Unsorted whole blood bulk RNA was sequenced, with unpaired chains.

The protocol attached unique molecular identifiers to individual cDNA molecules. In TCRdb, the 5' RACE reads were re-called with MiXCR into one record per CDR3 protein. The repertoire holds some 35,000 distinct CDR3 sequences, with under 5% as singletons. The rearrangement uses TRBV20-1 and TRBJ1-5; D is possibly TRBD1 (5 bases). This sequence originates from an adult who was a healthcare worker with PCR-confirmed SARS-CoV-2 infection or an uninfected control (not recorded which). The sample was whole blood. The CDR3 DNA is TGCAGTGCTAGAGTTGGGTCCGGGGCCAGCAATCAGCCCCAGCATTTT. It specifies CSARVGSGASNQPQHF.